The 17 T cell receptor beta chains reported below all come from one sample, sequenced in a study of cytomegalovirus exposure and HLA in healthy donors. 13 Jbeta primers and 60 Vbeta primers were used for the PCR. The protocol was immunoSEQ multiplex PCR, while the TCRdb copy is restricted to in-frame clones and leaves out a portion. This table has around 82,000 clones, 60% to 85% appearing once. Sequences were obtained from PBMCs. The source of these receptors is a male donor in good health and CMV-seropositive.

The chain recombines TRBV2 with TRBJ1-1; no reliable D call. With 4 bases removed from V and 1 base from J, the gap between germline ends came to 13 bases. CDR3 length: 15 residues. Germline CDR1 is SNHLY and CDR2 is FYNNEI. The CDR3 DNA follows: TGTGCCAGCAGTGTCCCGGGGATTGAGAACACTGAAGCTTTCTTT. As protein: CASSVPGIENTEAFF.

This rearrangement joins TRBV7-8 to TRBJ2-7; a weak D match, TRBD2 (7 bases). This CDR3 comprises 15 residues. Germline V lookup: CDR1 SGHVS, CDR2 FQNEAQ. V was pared by 1 base and J by 4 bases, with 14 bases between. The CDR3 nucleotides are TGTGCCAGCAGCTTAGAGGGAAGGGGGGGGTACGAGCAGTACTTC. Translated: CASSLEGRGGYEQYF.

The chain employs TRBV2 and TRBJ1-5; D is possibly TRBD1 (5 bases). This CDR3 is 14 amino acids long. In germline, CDR1 is SNHLY, CDR2 FYNNEI. V lost 7 bases and J lost 3, with 13 bases in between. CDR3: CASKLGGNNQPQHF. CDR3 nucleotides: TGTGCCAGCAAACTCGGGGGGAACAATCAGCCCCAGCATTTT.

V usage is TRBV27 and J usage is TRBJ2-2; 9 bases align to TRBD1. Germline-derived CDR1 and CDR2 are MNHEY and SMNVEV (reference sequence). CDR3 length equals 13 residues. Trimming cost V 5 bases and J 5 bases; bases outside gene matches: 0. CDR3 DNA sequence: TGTGCCAGCAGTGGGACAGGGACCGGGGAGCTGTTTTTT. It specifies CASSGTGTGELFF.

The chain carries TRBV28 and TRBJ1-1; D gene uncertain. The CDR3 extends over 11 amino acids. Trimming removed 8 bases at V and 8 bases at J, with 12 bases between. Germline assignment: CDR1 MDHEN and CDR2 SYDVKM. In DNA form, the CDR3 reads TGTGCCAGCTCCGCCGGTCGAGAAGCTTTCTTT. This encodes CASSAGREAFF.

The table lists this clone with a count of one. The chain couples TRBV6-1 to TRBJ2-7; TRBD1 matches 9 bases. Germline CDR1 is MNHNS and CDR2 is SASEGT. J gave up 3 bases and V 4 bases, and 10 bases lay outside the gene matches. This CDR3 is built from 16 residues. The CDR3: CASSGPGQGSFYEQYF. The DNA of the CDR3 is TGTGCCAGCAGTGGACCGGGACAGGGAAGCTTCTACGAGCAGTACTTC.

Points on this clone: Other DNA sequences in this sample translate to the same CDR3. The chain uses TRBV5-4 and TRBJ1-2; 8 bases fit TRBD1. Unmatched junction bases numbered 2, after V lost 0 bases and J lost 4 bases. The CDR3 covers 14 residues. From germline, CDR1 is SGHNT and CDR2 YYREEE (reference sequence). Written as DNA, the CDR3 is TGTGCCAGCAGCTTGGGAACAGGGGGCTATGGCTACACCTTC. The encoded protein is CASSLGTGGYGYTF.

J is TRBJ2-3 and V is TRBV9; tentative D call: TRBD2 (6 bases). CDR3 size: 14 residues. Germline V gives CDR1 SGDLS, CDR2 YYNGEE. Trimming took off 4 bases at V and 1 base at J, with 10 bases between the two ends. CDR3 sequence reads: CASSIGGGTDTQYF. The CDR3 DNA reads TGTGCCAGCAGCATCGGAGGGGGCACAGATACGCAGTATTTT.

This chain links TRBV29-1 with TRBJ2-7; a possible D gene is TRBD1 (6 bases). Deletions cut 5 bases from V and 0 bases from J, with 8 bases between. Germline V gene lookup returns CDR1 SQVTM and CDR2 ANQGSEA. The CDR3 is made up of 12 amino acids. The CDR3, as DNA: TGCAGCGTTCGGACAGCCTCCTACGAGCAGTACTTC. The encoded protein is CSVRTASYEQYF.

Points on this clone: At one end the junction does not follow the germline gene, possibly because of a read error. V is TRBV7-7 and J is TRBJ2-5, with 7 bases that match TRBD2. The CDR3 extends over 15 amino acids. CDR1 is SSHAT, CDR2 FNYEAQ, per germline (reference sequence). The CDR3 bases are TGTGCTAGCAGCTTCACCCTGATTAGCGGGGAGACCCAGTACTTC. It codes for CASSFTLISGETQYF.

The CDR3 DNA sequence: TGTGCCAGCAGCTGGGGCAGGGACACTGAAGCTTTCTTT. Protein product: CASSWGRDTEAFF. The V and J genes are TRBV7-9 and TRBJ1-1; D may be TRBD1 (5 bases). The CDR3 runs to 13 residues. Germline assignment: CDR1 SEHNR and CDR2 FQNEAQ (reference sequence). Trimming left V 4 bases short and J 3 bases short, with 9 bases between.

The CDR3 bases are TGTGCCAGCAGTGAACAGTATTCCTCAGGCTACACCTTC. Amino acids: CASSEQYSSGYTF. The chain is built from TRBV25-1 and TRBJ1-2; D uncertain. V lost 2 bases, J lost 8 bases, and 12 bases lay in between. Germline V gene sequence: CDR1 MGHDK, CDR2 SYGVNS. The CDR3 totals 13 residues.

Ten or more counts support this clone. The rearrangement links TRBV28 to TRBJ1-4; D perhaps matches TRBD1 (6 bases). Germline V gives CDR1 MDHEN, CDR2 SYDVKM. With 4 bases removed from V and 5 bases from J, the gap between germline ends came to 11 bases. This CDR3 has 14 amino acids. CDR3 nucleotides: TGTGCCAGCAGTTCCCCGGACAGAAATGAAAAACTGTTTTTT. Translation gives CASSSPDRNEKLFF.

The rearrangement uses TRBV2 and TRBJ2-1, with 7 bases identical to TRBD2. The germline CDR1 and CDR2 sequences are SNHLY and FYNNEI. The CDR3 length is 15 residues. The junction had 7 bases not matched to a gene; V was cut back by 5 bases and J by 3 bases. The chain's CDR3 is CASSSLAVLYNEQFF. Here the CDR3 DNA reads TGTGCCAGCAGTTCTCTAGCGGTCCTCTACAATGAGCAGTTCTTC.

DNA for the CDR3: TGCAGCGTTGCTCAGGACATTGGAAACACCATATATTTT. Translating gives CSVAQDIGNTIYF. This rearrangement joins TRBV29-1 to TRBJ1-3, with D maybe TRBD1 (5 bases). The CDR3 runs 13 residues. V shed 4 bases and J shed 3 bases, with 10 bases lying between them. Germline-derived CDR1 and CDR2 are SQVTM and ANQGSEA.

V usage is TRBV6-1 and J usage is TRBJ1-3; D may be TRBD1 (5 bases). The germline V gene has CDR1 MNHNS and CDR2 SASEGT. Trimming removed 2 bases at V and 1 base at J, with 12 bases between. This CDR3 comprises 16 residues. The CDR3 sequence is CASSEMMTVSGNTIYF. CDR3 nucleotides: TGTGCCAGCAGTGAAATGATGACAGTATCTGGAAACACCATATATTTT.

This chain connects TRBV7-9 to TRBJ2-5; TRBD1 might be the D (6 bases). The CDR3 has 12 amino acids. V lost 4 bases and J lost 11, with 14 bases in between. Germline V gene sequence: CDR1 SEHNR, CDR2 FQNEAQ (reference sequence). In DNA, the CDR3 is TGTGCCAGCAGCTCCAGGGGCCCAGAGCAGTACTTC. This sequence encodes CASSSRGPEQYF.